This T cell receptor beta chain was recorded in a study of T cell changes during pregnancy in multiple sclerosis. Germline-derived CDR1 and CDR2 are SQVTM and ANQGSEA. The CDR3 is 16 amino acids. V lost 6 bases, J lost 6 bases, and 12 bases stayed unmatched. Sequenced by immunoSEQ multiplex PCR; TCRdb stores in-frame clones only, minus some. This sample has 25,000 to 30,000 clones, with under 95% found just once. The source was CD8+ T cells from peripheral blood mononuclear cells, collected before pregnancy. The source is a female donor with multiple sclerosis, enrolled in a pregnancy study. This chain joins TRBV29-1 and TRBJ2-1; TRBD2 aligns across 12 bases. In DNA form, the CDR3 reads TGCAGCGTGGAGGGGACTAGCGGGCGGGGGGCCAATGAGCAGTTCTTC. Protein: CSVEGTSGRGANEQFF.